These 24 T cell receptor beta chains originate from one sample sequenced in a study of CD8 T cells in ankylosing spondylitis. The study, taken as a whole, reports: What seemed typical of ankylosing spondylitis blood was a TCR beta motif built from roughly eight highly homologous variants.

For these receptors, no antigen is known. TCRdb reprocessed the 5' RACE reads with MiXCR, giving one entry per CDR3 protein. The table has about 500,000 distinct CDR3 sequences, approximately 5.3% seen once; the top ten hold under 4.5%. Sequenced material: blood, either unsorted or a sorted T cell fraction (not recorded which). The receptor source for this set is a male donor with ankylosing spondylitis.

This clonotype has more than one count but fewer than ten. V is TRBV28 and J is TRBJ1-5, with D hard to call. Germline V lookup: CDR1 MDHEN, CDR2 SYDVKM. CDR3 length: 14 residues. Deletions cut 5 bases from V and 5 bases from J, with 13 bases between. The CDR3 DNA is TGTGCCAGCAGTCCCCGATCTTGGGATCAGCCCCAGCATTTT. Translated: CASSPRSWDQPQHF.

This clonotype was detected ten times or more. The chain uses TRBV5-1 and TRBJ2-2, with a possible D match to TRBD1 (5 bases). The V end lost 0 bases, the J end lost 0 bases, and 9 bases lay between the germline ends. This CDR3 region has 16 residues. From germline, CDR1 is SGHRS and CDR2 YFSETQ. The CDR3 spells CASSLVVTANTGELFF. The CDR3 nucleotides are TGCGCCAGCAGCTTGGTGGTGACAGCGAACACCGGGGAGCTGTTTTTT.

In this sample, this clonotype turned up many times. At one of its ends the junction is not consistent with the germline gene, which may arise from a read error. The chain carries TRBV12-3 or TRBV12-4 and TRBJ1-4; 7 bases are shared with TRBD1. The CDR3 is 14 amino acids. The CDR3, as DNA: TGTGCCAGCAGCACAGGGGTGGCTAAGGAAAAACTGTTTTTT. This sequence encodes CASSTGVAKEKLFF.

This clonotype has more than one count but fewer than ten. V usage is TRBV29-1 and J usage is TRBJ2-1; 11 bases are a match to TRBD1. CDR3 length: 16 residues. The junction had 4 bases not matched to a gene; V was cut back by 0 bases and J by 3 bases. Germline V CDR1 and CDR2: SQVTM, ANQGSEA. The CDR3 is CSVEDWGTGGYNEQFF. In DNA, the CDR3 is TGCAGCGTTGAAGATTGGGGGACAGGGGGCTACAATGAGCAGTTCTTC.

This clonotype has at least ten counts. The chain links TRBV29-1 to TRBJ2-4; 8 bases fit TRBD2. The V gene's germline CDR1 is SQVTM and CDR2 ANQGSEA. The junction had 7 bases not matched to a gene; V was cut back by 7 bases and J by 2 bases. CDR3 length: 14 residues. The CDR3 DNA reads TGCAGCGCGGGGGGGGCGGAAACCAAAAACATTCAGTACTTC. Translation: CSAGGAETKNIQYF.

This clonotype appeared many times. The V and J genes are TRBV11-2 and TRBJ2-7; D may correspond to TRBD1 or TRBD2 (5 bases each). The V end lost 6 bases, the J end lost 1 base, and 16 bases lay between the germline ends. In germline, CDR1 is SGHAT, CDR2 FQNNGV. The CDR3 sequence is 15 residues long. Here the CDR3 DNA reads TGTGCCAGCAGGCCAGCCGGGGCCAAATCCTACGAGCAGTACTTC. Amino acid sequence: CASRPAGAKSYEQYF.

The table lists this clonotype with many counts. V and J are TRBV7-8 and TRBJ1-3; D gene uncertain. CDR3 length: 14 amino acids. Trimming stripped 1 base from V and 5 bases from J, with 9 bases between. Germline CDR1 and CDR2: SGHVS and FQNEAQ. CDR3 amino acids: CASSLVPGRNTIYF. As DNA, the CDR3 is TGTGCCAGCAGCTTAGTTCCAGGTCGAAACACCATATATTTT.

In this sample, this clonotype turned up a few times. This chain uses TRBV28 with TRBJ1-1; D not certain. The CDR3 length is 15 residues. The germline CDR1 and CDR2 sequences are MDHEN and SYDVKM. V lost 6 bases and J 3 bases, leaving 17 bases between the germline ends. The CDR3 bases are TGTGCCAGCAGGCTTATCGGTACCCCTGACACTGAAGCTTTCTTT. This sequence encodes CASRLIGTPDTEAFF. The whole variable domain, filled in from reference TRBV28 and TRBJ1-1, reads DVKVTQSSRYLVKRTGEKVFLECVQDMDHENMFWYRQDPGLGLRLIYFSYDVKMKEKGDIPEGYSVSREKKERFSLILESASTNQTSMYLCASRLIGTPDTEAFFGQGTRLTVV.

This clonotype was seen repeatedly, ten times or more. The rearrangement joins TRBV28 to TRBJ2-2; D is uncertain. From germline, CDR1 is MDHEN and CDR2 SYDVKM. The V and J ends lost 4 bases and 4 bases respectively, with 13 bases between them. The length of the CDR3 is 15 residues. The CDR3 reads CASSSLELGTGELFF. CDR3 DNA sequence: TGTGCCAGCAGTTCTTTGGAACTTGGCACCGGGGAGCTGTTTTTT.

This clonotype was seen at least ten times. The DNA for the CDR3 is TGCAGTGCTATTTCCTGGGTCGGAAAACTGTTTTTT. The encoded protein is CSAISWVGKLFF. This chain joins TRBV20-1 and TRBJ1-4; D is unclear. The germline V gene encodes CDR1 DFQATT and CDR2 SNEGSKA (reference sequence). The germline V and J ends were trimmed by 4 bases and 10 bases, with 13 bases remaining between them. The CDR3 spans 12 residues.

Ten or more counts support this clonotype. The V and J genes are TRBV24-1 and TRBJ2-2; D not certain. The V gene's germline CDR1 is KGHDR and CDR2 SFDVKD. Trimming took 0 bases from V and 0 from J, leaving 7 bases between them. This CDR3 is built from 16 residues. The CDR3 nucleotides are TGTGCCACCAGTGATTTGGCTATCGCGAACACCGGGGAGCTGTTTTTT. Its protein is CATSDLAIANTGELFF.

This clonotype came up many times. This chain links TRBV5-5 with TRBJ2-7, with D unclear. The CDR3 has 14 amino acids. Germline CDR1 and CDR2: SGHKS and YYEKEE (reference sequence). Trimming took off 2 bases at V and 2 bases at J, with 11 bases between the two ends. CDR3 region: CASSFPPTPYEQYF. The CDR3 DNA reads as TGTGCCAGCAGCTTCCCCCCTACCCCCTACGAGCAGTACTTC.

This clonotype showed up many times. This chain links TRBV29-1 with TRBJ2-5; tentatively, D is TRBD2 (5 bases). The CDR3 is made up of 12 amino acids. The V end lost 6 bases, the J end lost 3 bases, and 11 bases lay between the germline ends. The germline CDR1 and CDR2 sequences are SQVTM and ANQGSEA. CDR3 bases: TGCAGCGTACAATTCGGGAAAGAGACCCAGTACTTC. This encodes CSVQFGKETQYF. Filled out from reference TRBV29-1 and TRBJ2-5, the complete variable domain reads SAVISQKPSRDICQRGTSLTIQCQVDSQVTMMFWYRQQPGQSLTLIATANQGSEATYESGFVIDKFPISRPNLTFSTLTVSNMSPEDSSIYLCSVQFGKETQYFGPGTRLLVL.

This rearrangement joins TRBV9 to TRBJ1-1; a weak D match, TRBD1 (6 bases). Between the trimmed V and J ends, which lost 7 bases and 1 base, there was a span of 11 bases. Per germline, CDR1 SGDLS and CDR2 YYNGEE. The CDR3 extends over 13 amino acids. In DNA form, the CDR3 reads TGTGCCAGCGGGGGGCAGTGGAACACTGAAGCTTTCTTT. It specifies CASGGQWNTEAFF.

This clonotype showed up many times. J is TRBJ1-1 and V is TRBV7-2; TRBD1 agrees at 9 bases. The CDR3 loop spans 15 amino acids. Per germline, CDR1 SGHTA and CDR2 FQGNSA. Germline trimming cut 1 base from V and 10 bases from J; bases unmatched to any gene: 10. CDR3 bases: TGTGCCAGCAGCTTAGTCAGGGACAGGGCGAGTGGAGCTTTCTTT. It is translated as CASSLVRDRASGAFF.

This clonotype has a count of ten or more. The gene calls are TRBV29-1 and TRBJ2-2, with no clear D. CDR1 is SQVTM, CDR2 ANQGSEA, per germline. Trimming left V 2 bases short and J 5 bases short, with 6 bases between. CDR3 length: 12 amino acids. The CDR3 DNA reads as TGCAGCGTTGAACCCGATACCGGGGAGCTGTTTTTT. This encodes CSVEPDTGELFF.

The chain carries TRBV6-5 and TRBJ2-7; D may correspond to TRBD1 or TRBD2 (5 bases each). Trimming removed 6 bases from V and 2 bases from J, with 14 bases in between. Germline CDR1 and CDR2: MNHEY and SVGAGI. This CDR3 has 14 amino acids. The CDR3 sequence: CASRYGHGTYEQYF. DNA for the CDR3: TGTGCCAGCAGATATGGACACGGGACCTACGAGCAGTACTTC.

This clonotype was observed many times. The rearrangement links TRBV4-3 to TRBJ1-6, with 7 nucleotides matching TRBD1. This CDR3 has 16 amino acids. CDR1 is LGHNA, CDR2 YSLEER, per germline. With 4 bases clipped from V and 7 bases from J, the junction kept 10 bases outside the gene matches. The CDR3 sequence is CASSRLRDSGNSPLHF. CDR3 bases: TGCGCCAGCAGCCGCCTACGGGACAGCGGCAATTCACCCCTCCACTTT.

This clonotype came up many times. The chain joins TRBV5-1 to TRBJ1-5; perhaps TRBD1 as D (5 bases). V lost 3 bases and J lost 5, with 15 bases in between. This CDR3 comprises 15 residues. Per the germline V gene, CDR1 is SGHRS and CDR2 is YFSETQ. The CDR3 reads CASSWGGIGHQPQHF. CDR3 coding DNA: TGCGCCAGCAGCTGGGGGGGGATAGGACATCAGCCCCAGCATTTT.

Details on this clonotype: Just one base apart from a much larger clone, this may be a read error. The chain recombines TRBV5-1 with TRBJ1-1; D is uncertain. Germline assignment: CDR1 SGHRS and CDR2 YFSETQ. This CDR3 region has 14 residues. The CDR3 DNA sequence: TGCGCCAGCAGCTTTCAAGGGTTTGAAACTGAATCTTTCTTT. It translates to CASSFQGFETESFF.

This clonotype showed up many times. The rearrangement uses TRBV7-2 and TRBJ2-5, with D unresolved. CDR3 length equals 14 residues. Trimming took off 1 base at V and 3 bases at J, with 9 bases between the two ends. Looked up from germline, CDR1 is SGHTA and CDR2 is FQGNSA. CDR3 sequence (DNA): TGTGCCAGCAGCTTAGAGGCTGCCGAAGAGACCCAGTACTTC. This encodes CASSLEAAEETQYF.

This clonotype has a count of ten or more. The V and J genes are TRBV20-1 and TRBJ2-1; D unclear. V was trimmed by 4 bases and J by 6 bases, leaving 4 bases between them. This CDR3 has 10 amino acids. Per the germline V gene, CDR1 is DFQATT and CDR2 is SNEGSKA (reference sequence). Written as DNA, the CDR3 is TGCAGTGCTATGCTCAATGAGCAGTTCTTC. Protein product: CSAMLNEQFF.

This clonotype was counted many times. CDR3 DNA: TGTGCCACCAGTGACACAGGGGCTCTTGGCTACACCTTC. Amino acid sequence: CATSDTGALGYTF. The chain combines TRBV24-1 with TRBJ1-2, with 7 bases identical to TRBD1. This CDR3 contains 13 residues. The germline CDR1 and CDR2 sequences are KGHDR and SFDVKD. V lost 4 bases to trimming and J lost 7 bases; unmatched junction nucleotides: 5.

The sample holds many counts of this clonotype. The J gene is TRBJ1-2, the V gene TRBV20-1; D perhaps matches TRBD1 (5 bases). The CDR3 spans 13 residues. V was clipped by 4 bases and J by 8 bases, with 17 bases between them. CDR1 DFQATT and CDR2 SNEGSKA come from the germline V gene (reference sequence). This CDR3 is CSATEGRAAGYTF. As DNA, the CDR3 is TGCAGTGCTACCGAGGGCAGGGCTGCGGGCTACACCTTC.